A single sample gave rise to the 17 T cell receptor beta chains below, sequenced in a study of blood T cell dynamics during melanoma immunotherapy. Time point defined: week 3, after first cycle of checkpoint inhibitor. Clones were sequenced by immunoSEQ multiplex PCR, and TCRdb holds only the in-frame ones, with some missing. This sample has 1,000 or so clones; approximately 70% occur once, and the top ten carry about 19%. The sample consisted of central memory CD8+ T cells from blood, taken from a patient treated with checkpoint blockade. The source of these receptors is a human donor with melanoma.

The chain uses TRBV27 and TRBJ2-1; D unresolved. V was shortened by 2 bases and J by 8 bases, with 10 bases between the two germline ends. The CDR3 spans 13 residues. Germline loops: CDR1 MNHEY, CDR2 SMNVEV (reference sequence). CDR3 DNA sequence: TGTGCCAGCAGTTTAGGGTCCCTCTATGAGCAGTTCTTC. It yields the protein CASSLGSLYEQFF.

The chain is built from TRBV28 and TRBJ2-6, with D hard to call. The CDR3 runs to 15 residues. The V and J ends lost 2 bases and 0 bases respectively, with 5 bases between them. Germline CDR1 is MDHEN and CDR2 is SYDVKM. This chain's CDR3 is CASSLVLSGANVLTF. In nucleotides, the CDR3 is TGTGCCAGCAGTTTAGTCCTCTCTGGGGCCAACGTCCTGACTTTC.

The chain is built from TRBV9 and TRBJ2-1, with D unclear. The CDR3 is 15 residues long. Trimming took 0 bases from V and 9 from J, leaving 16 bases between them. Per the germline V gene, CDR1 is SGDLS and CDR2 is YYNGEE. The DNA of the CDR3 is TGTGCCAGCAGCGTAGGGGAAGGGAAAGGTCGTGAGCAGTTCTTC. As protein: CASSVGEGKGREQFF.

This sequence joins TRBV10-2 and TRBJ2-4, with D unresolved. The germline CDR1 and CDR2 sequences are WSHSY and SAAADI. The CDR3 is made up of 14 amino acids. V shed 0 bases and J shed 8 bases, with 11 bases lying between them. The CDR3 region has the DNA TGCGCCAGCAGTGAGTCGCAGGAGTCGGACATTCAGTACTTC. Protein sequence: CASSESQESDIQYF.

This clone qualifies as large. For the CDR3, the DNA is TGTGCCAGCAGCGCGACAGTGGCGGGCGATCAGCCCCAGCATTTT. Translating gives CASSATVAGDQPQHF. The gene calls are TRBV7-9 and TRBJ1-5; maybe TRBD1 (5 bases). The germline gives CDR1 SEHNR, CDR2 FQNEAQ (reference sequence). V dropped 5 bases and J dropped 5 bases, with 16 bases sitting between them. The CDR3 covers 15 residues.

This clone was seen more than once but under ten times. This chain uses TRBV6-1 with TRBJ1-5, with 8 bases lining up with TRBD1. This CDR3 has 15 amino acids. Germline V gene lookup returns CDR1 MNHNS and CDR2 SASEGT. The V gene end was trimmed by 6 bases and the J gene end by 3 bases; junction bases not matched to a gene: 7. Written as DNA, the CDR3 is TGTGCCAGCAGACCTGACAGGGGCGACAATCAGCCCCAGCATTTT. It specifies CASRPDRGDNQPQHF.

The sample holds a few counts of this clone. The chain links TRBV9 to TRBJ2-7; D is perhaps TRBD1 or TRBD2 (5 bases each). Germline lookup yields CDR1 SGDLS and CDR2 YYNGEE. The length of the CDR3 is 14 residues. Deletions cut 0 bases from V and 5 bases from J, with 12 bases between. DNA for the CDR3: TGTGCCAGCAGCGTAGGCAGGGAGTCTGACGAGCAGTACTTC. This encodes CASSVGRESDEQYF.

The gene calls are TRBV5-4 and TRBJ2-6, with D unclear. CDR1 is SGHNT, CDR2 YYREEE, per germline (reference sequence). The CDR3 totals 17 residues. The V end lost 4 bases, the J end lost 5 bases, and 19 bases lay between the germline ends. The CDR3 nucleotides are TGTGCCAGCAGCGTTGCGCCCATACAAAGTCGGGCCAACGTCCTGACTTTC. It specifies CASSVAPIQSRANVLTF.

The rearrangement links TRBV7-3 to TRBJ2-7, with TRBD1 identical over 7 bases. There are 13 residues in the CDR3. V trimming: 5 bases; J trimming: 4 bases; junction bases outside the gene matches: 5. In germline, CDR1 is SGHTA, CDR2 FQGTGA. CDR3 bases: TGTGCCAGCAGCGTCGGACAGGCTTACGAGCAGTACTTC. It yields the protein CASSVGQAYEQYF.

The V gene is TRBV9, the J gene TRBJ2-7; tentative D call: TRBD1 (6 bases). CDR1 and CDR2 (germline): SGDLS, YYNGEE. V was trimmed by 0 bases and J by 3 bases, leaving 10 bases between them. The CDR3 runs 14 residues. The CDR3 bases are TGTGCCAGCAGCGTAGATAGAGGGGGCTACGAGCAGTACTTC. As protein: CASSVDRGGYEQYF.

Remarks on this clone: The junction shows a germline mismatch at one end, possibly a read error. The CDR3: CASSLSPSGPYEQYF. Written as DNA, the CDR3 is TGTGCCAGCAGCTTAAGCCCTAGCGGCCCCTATGAGCAGTACTTC. The chain combines TRBV7-3 with TRBJ2-7, with 7 nucleotides matching TRBD2. Germline assignment: CDR1 SGHTA and CDR2 FQGTGA. The CDR3 is 15 amino acids.

The chain carries TRBV11-2 and TRBJ2-5; the match to TRBD2 covers 15 bases. The end of the DNA fits TRBJ2-7 better, so the J call may be wrong. The germline gives CDR1 SGHAT, CDR2 FQNNGV. The CDR3 loop spans 17 amino acids. CDR3 sequence reads: CASSLEGRTSGRDEQYF. CDR3 in DNA: TGTGCCAGCAGCTTAGAAGGAAGGACTAGCGGGAGGGACGAGCAGTACTTC.

This clone is categorized as large. J is TRBJ2-2 and V is TRBV15; D is perhaps TRBD2 (5 bases). Trimming took off 0 bases at V and 0 bases at J, with 11 bases between the two ends. The CDR3 is made up of 17 amino acids. Germline CDR1 and CDR2: LNHNV and YYDKDF (reference sequence). As DNA, the CDR3 is TGTGCCACCAGCAGAGATACCGAGGGAGCGAACACCGGGGAGCTGTTTTTT. It specifies CATSRDTEGANTGELFF.

The rearrangement joins TRBV29-1 to TRBJ2-1; TRBD2 might be the D (7 bases). Germline V CDR1 and CDR2: SQVTM, ANQGSEA. The CDR3 is made up of 13 amino acids. V was trimmed by 7 bases and J by 8 bases, leaving 18 bases between them. The DNA for the CDR3 is TGCAGCGCCCGGGGGGCTGACTGGGATGAGCAGTTCTTC. Its translation is CSARGADWDEQFF.

Only one count was recorded for this clone. The chain couples TRBV5-4 to TRBJ2-1, with 10 bases aligning to TRBD2. Per the germline V gene, CDR1 is SGHNT and CDR2 is YYREEE (reference sequence). Trimming removed 4 bases from V and 6 bases from J; junction bases left unmatched: 7. This CDR3 is 15 amino acids long. DNA for the CDR3: TGTGCCAGCAGCCGCCCGATAGCGGGAGGCAATGAGCAGTTCTTC. Protein: CASSRPIAGGNEQFF.

Only a few counts were recorded for this clone. The V call is TRBV28, the J call TRBJ2-5, with 7 bases fitting TRBD1. There are 15 residues in the CDR3. V lost 6 bases to trimming and J lost 1 base; unmatched junction nucleotides: 8. In germline, CDR1 is MDHEN, CDR2 SYDVKM. DNA of the CDR3: TGTGCCAGCAGGACCGGGACAGACCTCCAAGAGACCCAGTACTTC. Encoded protein: CASRTGTDLQETQYF. The full variable domain, with the rest looked up from reference TRBV28 and TRBJ2-5, is DVKVTQSSRYLVKRTGEKVFLECVQDMDHENMFWYRQDPGLGLRLIYFSYDVKMKEKGDIPEGYSVSREKKERFSLILESASTNQTSMYLCASRTGTDLQETQYFGPGTRLLVL.

In this sample, this clone turned up once. V and J are TRBV2 and TRBJ2-5; no definite D call. Trimming left V 11 bases short and J 1 base short, with 14 bases between. Germline assignment: CDR1 SNHLY and CDR2 FYNNEI. CDR3 size: 13 residues. CDR3 in DNA: TGTGCCCTCGACGGACCCCCCCAAGAGACCCAGTACTTC. The encoded protein is CALDGPPQETQYF.